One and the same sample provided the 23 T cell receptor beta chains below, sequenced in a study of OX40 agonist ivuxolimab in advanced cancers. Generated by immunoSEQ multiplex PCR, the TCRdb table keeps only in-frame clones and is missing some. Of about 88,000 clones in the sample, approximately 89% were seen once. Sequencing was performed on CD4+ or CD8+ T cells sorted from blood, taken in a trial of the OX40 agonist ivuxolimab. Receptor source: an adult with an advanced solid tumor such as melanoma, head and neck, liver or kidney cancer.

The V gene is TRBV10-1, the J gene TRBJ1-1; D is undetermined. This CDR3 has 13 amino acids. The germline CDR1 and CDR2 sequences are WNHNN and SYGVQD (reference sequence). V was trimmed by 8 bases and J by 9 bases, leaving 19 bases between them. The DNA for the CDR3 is TGCGCCAGCTCCCAGGACGTATCTTCGAAAGCTTTCTTT. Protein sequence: CASSQDVSSKAFF.

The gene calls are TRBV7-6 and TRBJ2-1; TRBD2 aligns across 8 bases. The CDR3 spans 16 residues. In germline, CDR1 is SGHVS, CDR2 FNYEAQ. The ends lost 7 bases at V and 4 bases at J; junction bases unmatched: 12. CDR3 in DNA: TGTGCCAGCACCGCAGGGGCGGGGGGACAATACAATGAGCAGTTCTTC. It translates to CASTAGAGGQYNEQFF. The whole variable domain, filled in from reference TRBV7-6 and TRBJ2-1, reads GAGVSQSPRYKVTKRGQDVALRCDPISGHVSLYWYRQALGQGPEFLTYFNYEAQQDKSGLPNDRFSAERPEGSISTLTIQRTEQRDSAMYRCASTAGAGGQYNEQFFGPGTRLTVL.

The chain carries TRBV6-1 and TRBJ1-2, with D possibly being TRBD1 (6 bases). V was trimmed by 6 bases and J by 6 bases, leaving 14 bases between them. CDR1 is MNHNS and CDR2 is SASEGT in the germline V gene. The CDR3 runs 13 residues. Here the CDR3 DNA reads TGTGCCAGCAGGAAACAGGGTGAGGATGGCTACACCTTC. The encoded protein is CASRKQGEDGYTF.

CDR3 nucleotide sequence: TGTGCCAGCAGCGACCCAAGGACAGGGGCTGGAAACACCATATATTTT. It specifies CASSDPRTGAGNTIYF. The gene calls are TRBV9 and TRBJ1-3; 9 bases line up with TRBD1. V gave up 3 bases and J gave up 2 bases; unmatched junction bases: 6. Germline CDR1 SGDLS, CDR2 YYNGEE. This CDR3 region has 16 residues.

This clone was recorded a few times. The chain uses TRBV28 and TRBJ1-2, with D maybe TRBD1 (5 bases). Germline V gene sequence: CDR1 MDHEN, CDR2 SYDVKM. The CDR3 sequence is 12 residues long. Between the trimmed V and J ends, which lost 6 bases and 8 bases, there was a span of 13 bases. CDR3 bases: TGTGCCAGCAGCTTACCCAGGGTCGGCTACACCTTC. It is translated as CASSLPRVGYTF.

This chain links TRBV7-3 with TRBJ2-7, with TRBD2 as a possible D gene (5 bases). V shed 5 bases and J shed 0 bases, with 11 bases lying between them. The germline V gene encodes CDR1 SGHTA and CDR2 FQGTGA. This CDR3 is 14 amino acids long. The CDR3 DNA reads TGTGCCAGCAGCACCTCGGGGAGCTCCTACGAGCAGTACGTC. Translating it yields CASSTSGSSYEQYV.

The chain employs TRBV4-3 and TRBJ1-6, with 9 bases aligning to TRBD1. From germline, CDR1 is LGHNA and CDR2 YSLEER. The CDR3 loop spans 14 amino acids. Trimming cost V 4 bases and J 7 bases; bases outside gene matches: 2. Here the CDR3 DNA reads TGCGCCAGCAGCCTCGGGACAGGGAATTCACCCCTCCACTTT. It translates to CASSLGTGNSPLHF.

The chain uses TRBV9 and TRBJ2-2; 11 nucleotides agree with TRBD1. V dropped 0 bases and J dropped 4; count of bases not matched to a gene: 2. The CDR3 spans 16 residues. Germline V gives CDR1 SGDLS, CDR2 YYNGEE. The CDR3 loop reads CASSVVGTGGTGELFF. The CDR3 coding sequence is TGTGCCAGCAGCGTAGTAGGGACAGGGGGCACCGGGGAGCTGTTTTTT.

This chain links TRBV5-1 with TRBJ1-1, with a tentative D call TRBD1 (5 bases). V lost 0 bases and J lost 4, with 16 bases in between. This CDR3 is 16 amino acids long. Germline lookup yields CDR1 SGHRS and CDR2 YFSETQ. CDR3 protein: CASSLETATSGTEAFF. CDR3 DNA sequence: TGCGCCAGCAGCTTGGAGACAGCTACCTCGGGCACTGAAGCTTTCTTT.

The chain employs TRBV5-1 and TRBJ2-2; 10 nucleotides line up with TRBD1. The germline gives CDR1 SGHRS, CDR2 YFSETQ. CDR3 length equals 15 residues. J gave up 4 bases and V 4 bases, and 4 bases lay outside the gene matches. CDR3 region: CASSPRTGGTGELFF. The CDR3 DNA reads TGCGCCAGCAGCCCCCGGACAGGGGGCACCGGGGAGCTGTTTTTT.

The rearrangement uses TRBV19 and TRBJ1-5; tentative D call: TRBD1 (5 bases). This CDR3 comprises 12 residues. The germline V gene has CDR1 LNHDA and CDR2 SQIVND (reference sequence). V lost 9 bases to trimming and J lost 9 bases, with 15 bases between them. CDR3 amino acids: CASDTGGRPQHF. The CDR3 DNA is TGTGCCAGCGACACCGGGGGGAGGCCCCAGCATTTT.

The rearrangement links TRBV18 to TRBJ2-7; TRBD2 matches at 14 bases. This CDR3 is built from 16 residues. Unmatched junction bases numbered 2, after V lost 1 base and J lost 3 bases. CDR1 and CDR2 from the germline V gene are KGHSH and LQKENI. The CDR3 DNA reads TGTGCCAGCTCACCACTCGGGACTAGCGGGAGCTACGAGCAGTACTTC. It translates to CASSPLGTSGSYEQYF. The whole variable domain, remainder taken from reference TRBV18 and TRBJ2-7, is NAGVMQNPRHLVRRRGQEARLRCSPMKGHSHVYWYRQLPEEGLKFMVYLQKENIIDESGMPKERFSAEFPKEGPSILRIQQVVRGDSAAYFCASSPLGTSGSYEQYFGPGTRLTVT.

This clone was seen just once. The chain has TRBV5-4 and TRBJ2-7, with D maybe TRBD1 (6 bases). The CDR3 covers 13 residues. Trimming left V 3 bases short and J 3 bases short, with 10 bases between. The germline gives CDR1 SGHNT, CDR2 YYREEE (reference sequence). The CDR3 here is CASSSSDSYEQYF. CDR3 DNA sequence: TGTGCCAGCAGCTCGTCGGACAGCTACGAGCAGTACTTC.

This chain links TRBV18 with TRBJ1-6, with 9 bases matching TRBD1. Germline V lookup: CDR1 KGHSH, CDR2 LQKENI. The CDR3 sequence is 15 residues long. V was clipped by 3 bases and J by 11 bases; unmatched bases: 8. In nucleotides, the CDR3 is TGTGCCAGCTCACCTACAGGGGGCGTGCTTCCACCCCTCCACTTT. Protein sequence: CASSPTGGVLPPLHF.

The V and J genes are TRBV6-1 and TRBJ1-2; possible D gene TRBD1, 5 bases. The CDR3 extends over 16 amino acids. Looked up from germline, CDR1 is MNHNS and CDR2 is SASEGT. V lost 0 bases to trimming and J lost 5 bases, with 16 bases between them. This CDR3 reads CASSEALQAGTYGYTF. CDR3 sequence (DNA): TGTGCCAGCAGTGAAGCGCTCCAAGCCGGGACTTATGGCTACACCTTC.

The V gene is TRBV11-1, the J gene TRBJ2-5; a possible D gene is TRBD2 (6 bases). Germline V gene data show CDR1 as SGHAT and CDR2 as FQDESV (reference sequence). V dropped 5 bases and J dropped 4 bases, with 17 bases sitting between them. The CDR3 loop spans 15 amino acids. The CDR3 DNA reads TGTGCCAGCAGCATGCGGGGAACCCTAGGAGAGACCCAGTACTTC. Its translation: CASSMRGTLGETQYF. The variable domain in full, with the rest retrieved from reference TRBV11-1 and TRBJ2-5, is EAEVAQSPRYKITEKSQAVAFWCDPISGHATLYWYRQILGQGPELLVQFQDESVVDDSQLPKDRFSAERLKGVDSTLKIQPAELGDSAMYLCASSMRGTLGETQYFGPGTRLLVL.

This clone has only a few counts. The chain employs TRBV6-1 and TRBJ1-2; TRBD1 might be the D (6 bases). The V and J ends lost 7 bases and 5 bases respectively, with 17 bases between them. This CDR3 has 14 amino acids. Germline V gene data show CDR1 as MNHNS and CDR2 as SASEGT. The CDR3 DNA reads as TGTGCCAGCACACAACGGGGAGGGGGATATGGCTACACCTTC. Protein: CASTQRGGGYGYTF.

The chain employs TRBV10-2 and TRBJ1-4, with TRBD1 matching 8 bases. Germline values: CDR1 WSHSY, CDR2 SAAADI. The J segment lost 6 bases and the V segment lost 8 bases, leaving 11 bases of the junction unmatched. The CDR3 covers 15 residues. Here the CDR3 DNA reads TGCGCCAGCTCACCCACAGGGGGTTTCGATGAAAAACTGTTTTTT. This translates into CASSPTGGFDEKLFF.

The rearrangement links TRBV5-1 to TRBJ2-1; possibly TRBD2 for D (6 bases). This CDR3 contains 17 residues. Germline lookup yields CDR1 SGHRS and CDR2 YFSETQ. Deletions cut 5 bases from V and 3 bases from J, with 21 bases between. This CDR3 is CASRVGEVTIVYNEQFF. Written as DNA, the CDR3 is TGCGCCAGCAGGGTCGGGGAGGTGACGATCGTCTACAATGAGCAGTTCTTC.

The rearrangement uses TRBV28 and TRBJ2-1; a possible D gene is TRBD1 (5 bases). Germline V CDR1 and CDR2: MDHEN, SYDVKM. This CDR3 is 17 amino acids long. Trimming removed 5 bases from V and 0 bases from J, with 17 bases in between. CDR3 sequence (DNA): TGTGCCAGCAGTCCATCCAAGGGGAAGAGCTCCTACAATGAGCAGTTCTTC. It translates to CASSPSKGKSSYNEQFF.

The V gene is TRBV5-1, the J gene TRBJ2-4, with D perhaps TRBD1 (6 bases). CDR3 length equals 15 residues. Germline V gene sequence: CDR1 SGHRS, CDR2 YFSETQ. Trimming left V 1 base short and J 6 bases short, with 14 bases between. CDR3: CASSLTGQTGNIQYF. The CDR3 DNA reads TGCGCCAGCAGCTTGACAGGGCAGACGGGAAACATTCAGTACTTC. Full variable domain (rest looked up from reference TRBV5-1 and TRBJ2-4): KAGVTQTPRYLIKTRGQQVTLSCSPISGHRSVSWYQQTPGQGLQFLFEYFSETQRNKGNFPGRFSGRQFSNSRSEMNVSTLELGDSALYLCASSLTGQTGNIQYFGAGTRLSVL.

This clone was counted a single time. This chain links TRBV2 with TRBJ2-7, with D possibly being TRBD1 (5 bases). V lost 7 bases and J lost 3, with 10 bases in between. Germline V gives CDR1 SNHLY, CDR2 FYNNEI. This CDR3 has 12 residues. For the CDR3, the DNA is TGTGCCAGCATTCGACAGAACTACGAGCAGTACTTC. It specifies CASIRQNYEQYF.

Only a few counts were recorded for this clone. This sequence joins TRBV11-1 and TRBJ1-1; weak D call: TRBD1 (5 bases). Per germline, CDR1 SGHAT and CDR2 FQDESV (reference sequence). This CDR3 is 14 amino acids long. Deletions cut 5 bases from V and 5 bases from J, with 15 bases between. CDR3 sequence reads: CASSTFRGRTEAFF. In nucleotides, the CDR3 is TGTGCCAGCAGCACCTTTAGGGGAAGGACTGAAGCTTTCTTT.